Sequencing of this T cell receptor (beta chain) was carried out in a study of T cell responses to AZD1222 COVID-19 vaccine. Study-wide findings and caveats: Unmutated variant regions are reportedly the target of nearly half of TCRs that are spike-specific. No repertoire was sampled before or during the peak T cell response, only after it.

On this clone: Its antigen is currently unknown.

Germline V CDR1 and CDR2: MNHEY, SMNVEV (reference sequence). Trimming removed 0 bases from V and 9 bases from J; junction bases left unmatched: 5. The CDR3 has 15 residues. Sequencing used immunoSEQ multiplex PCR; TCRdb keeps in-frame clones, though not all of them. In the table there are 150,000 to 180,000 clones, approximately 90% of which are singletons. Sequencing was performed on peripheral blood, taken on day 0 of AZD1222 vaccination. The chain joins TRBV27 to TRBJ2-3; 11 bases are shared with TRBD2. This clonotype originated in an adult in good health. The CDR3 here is CASSLSLAGGGTQYF. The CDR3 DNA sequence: TGTGCCAGCAGTTTATCCCTAGCGGGGGGAGGCACGCAGTATTTT.